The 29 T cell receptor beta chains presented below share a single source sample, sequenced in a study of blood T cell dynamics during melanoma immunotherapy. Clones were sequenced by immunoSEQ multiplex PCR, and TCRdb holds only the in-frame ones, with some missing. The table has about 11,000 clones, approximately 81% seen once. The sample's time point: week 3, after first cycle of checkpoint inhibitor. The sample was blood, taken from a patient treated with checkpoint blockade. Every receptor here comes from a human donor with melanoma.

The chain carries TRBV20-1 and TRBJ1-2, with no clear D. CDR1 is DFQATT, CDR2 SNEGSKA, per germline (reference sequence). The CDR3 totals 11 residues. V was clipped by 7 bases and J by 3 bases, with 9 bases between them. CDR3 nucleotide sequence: TGCAGTGTCCAGAGGGACTATGGCTACACCTTC. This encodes CSVQRDYGYTF.

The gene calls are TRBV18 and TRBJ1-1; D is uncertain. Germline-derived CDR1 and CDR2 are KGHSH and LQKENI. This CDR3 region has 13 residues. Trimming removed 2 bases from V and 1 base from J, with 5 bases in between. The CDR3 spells CASSPMANTEAFF. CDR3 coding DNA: TGTGCCAGCTCACCAATGGCGAACACTGAAGCTTTCTTT.

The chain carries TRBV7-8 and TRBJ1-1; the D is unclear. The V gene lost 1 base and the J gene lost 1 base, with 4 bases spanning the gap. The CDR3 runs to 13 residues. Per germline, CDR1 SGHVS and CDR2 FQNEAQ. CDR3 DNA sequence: TGTGCCAGCAGCTTAGAGGGGAACACTGAAGCTTTCTTT. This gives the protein CASSLEGNTEAFF.

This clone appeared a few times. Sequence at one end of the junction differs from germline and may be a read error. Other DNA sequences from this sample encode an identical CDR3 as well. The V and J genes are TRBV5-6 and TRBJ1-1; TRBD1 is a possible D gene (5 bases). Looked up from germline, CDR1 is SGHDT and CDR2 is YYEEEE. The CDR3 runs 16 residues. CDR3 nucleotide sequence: TGCGCCCGCAGCTTGCTGGGGGGGGGAGGCAACACTGAAGCTTTCTTT. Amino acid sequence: CARSLLGGGGNTEAFF.

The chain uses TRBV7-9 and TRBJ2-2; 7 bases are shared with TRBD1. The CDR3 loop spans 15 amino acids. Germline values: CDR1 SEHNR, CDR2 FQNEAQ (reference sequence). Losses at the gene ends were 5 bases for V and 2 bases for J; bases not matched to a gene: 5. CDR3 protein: CASSKDRVNTGELFF. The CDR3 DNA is TGTGCCAGCAGCAAAGACAGGGTCAACACCGGGGAGCTGTTTTTT.

DNA for the CDR3: TGTGCCAGTACCCCATTCGAACGGGATACAACTAATGAAAAACTGTTTTTT. It specifies CASTPFERDTTNEKLFF. The rearrangement uses TRBV19 and TRBJ1-4; D call uncertain. The CDR3 consists of 17 residues. Trimming stripped 7 bases from V and 0 bases from J, with 18 bases between. Looked up from germline, CDR1 is LNHDA and CDR2 is SQIVND (reference sequence).

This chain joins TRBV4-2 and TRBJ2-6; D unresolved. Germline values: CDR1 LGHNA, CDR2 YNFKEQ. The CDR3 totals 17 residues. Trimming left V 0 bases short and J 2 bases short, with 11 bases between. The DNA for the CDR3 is TGTGCCAGCAGCCAAGACACGGCCGTGGCTGGGGCCAACGTCCTGACTTTC. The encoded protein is CASSQDTAVAGANVLTF.

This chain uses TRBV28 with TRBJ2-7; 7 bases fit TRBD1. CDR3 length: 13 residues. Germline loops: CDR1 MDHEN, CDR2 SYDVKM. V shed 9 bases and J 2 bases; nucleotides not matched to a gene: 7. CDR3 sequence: CASSGTVPYEQYF. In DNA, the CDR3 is TGTGCCAGTTCCGGGACAGTCCCCTACGAGCAGTACTTC. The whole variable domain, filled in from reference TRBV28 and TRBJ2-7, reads DVKVTQSSRYLVKRTGEKVFLECVQDMDHENMFWYRQDPGLGLRLIYFSYDVKMKEKGDIPEGYSVSREKKERFSLILESASTNQTSMYLCASSGTVPYEQYFGPGTRLTVT.

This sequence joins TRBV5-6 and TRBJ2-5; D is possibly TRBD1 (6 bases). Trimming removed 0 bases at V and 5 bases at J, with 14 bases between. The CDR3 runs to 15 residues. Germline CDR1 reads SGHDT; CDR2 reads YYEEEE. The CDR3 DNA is TGTGCCAGCAGCTTGGGGACAGAGCGAGTGGAGACCCAGTACTTC. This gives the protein CASSLGTERVETQYF.

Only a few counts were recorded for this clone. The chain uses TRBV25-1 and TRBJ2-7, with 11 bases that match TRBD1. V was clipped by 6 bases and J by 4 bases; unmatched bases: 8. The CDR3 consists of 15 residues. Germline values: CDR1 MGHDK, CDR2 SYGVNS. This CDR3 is CASSEGGTGGYEQYF. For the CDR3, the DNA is TGTGCCAGCAGCGAGGGGGGGACAGGGGGGTACGAGCAGTACTTC.

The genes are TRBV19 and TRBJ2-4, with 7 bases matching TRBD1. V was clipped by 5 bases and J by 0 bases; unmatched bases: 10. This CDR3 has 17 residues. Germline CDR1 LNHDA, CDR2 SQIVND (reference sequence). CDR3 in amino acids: CASSPLWDSLAKNIQYF. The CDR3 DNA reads TGTGCCAGTAGTCCCCTCTGGGACAGTCTAGCCAAAAACATTCAGTACTTC.

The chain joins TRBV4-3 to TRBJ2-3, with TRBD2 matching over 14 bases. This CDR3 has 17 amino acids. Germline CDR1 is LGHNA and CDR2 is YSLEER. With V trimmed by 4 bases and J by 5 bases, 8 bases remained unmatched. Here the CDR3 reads CASSRGRTSGGIDTQYF. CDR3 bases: TGCGCCAGCAGCCGAGGACGGACTAGCGGGGGGATAGATACGCAGTATTTT.

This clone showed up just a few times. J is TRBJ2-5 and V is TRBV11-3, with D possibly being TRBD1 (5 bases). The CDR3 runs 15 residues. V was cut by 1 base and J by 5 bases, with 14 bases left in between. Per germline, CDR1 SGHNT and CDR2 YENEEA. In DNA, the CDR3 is TGTGCCAGCAGCTTAGGAGCTAGGGGCCAGGAGACCCAGTACTTC. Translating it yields CASSLGARGQETQYF.

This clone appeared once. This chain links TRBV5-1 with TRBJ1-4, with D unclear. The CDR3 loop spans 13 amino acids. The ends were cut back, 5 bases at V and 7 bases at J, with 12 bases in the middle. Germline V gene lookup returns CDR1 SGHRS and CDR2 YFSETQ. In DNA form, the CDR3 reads TGCGCCAGCAGAGATCCGCGCGGTGAAAAACTGTTTTTT. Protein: CASRDPRGEKLFF.

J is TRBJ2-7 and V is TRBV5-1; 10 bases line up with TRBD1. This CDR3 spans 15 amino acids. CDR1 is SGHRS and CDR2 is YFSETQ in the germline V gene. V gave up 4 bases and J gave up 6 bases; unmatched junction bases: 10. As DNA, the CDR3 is TGCGCCAGCAGCGTGATGACAGGGGGCCATCTCGAGCAGTACTTC. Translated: CASSVMTGGHLEQYF. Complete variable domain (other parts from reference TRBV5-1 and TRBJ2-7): KAGVTQTPRYLIKTRGQQVTLSCSPISGHRSVSWYQQTPGQGLQFLFEYFSETQRNKGNFPGRFSGRQFSNSRSEMNVSTLELGDSALYLCASSVMTGGHLEQYFGPGTRLTVT.

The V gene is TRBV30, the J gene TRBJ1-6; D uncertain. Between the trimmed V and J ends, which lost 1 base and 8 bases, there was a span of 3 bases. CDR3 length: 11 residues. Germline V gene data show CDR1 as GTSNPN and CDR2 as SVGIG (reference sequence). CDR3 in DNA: TGTGCCTGGAGTGAATATTCACCCCTCCACTTT. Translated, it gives CAWSEYSPLHF.

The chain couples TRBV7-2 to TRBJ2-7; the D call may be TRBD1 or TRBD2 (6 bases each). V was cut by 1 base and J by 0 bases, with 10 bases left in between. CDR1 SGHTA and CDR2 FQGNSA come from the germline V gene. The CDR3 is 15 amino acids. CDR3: CASSLGGGISYEQYF. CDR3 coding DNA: TGTGCCAGCAGCTTAGGAGGGGGGATCTCCTACGAGCAGTACTTC.

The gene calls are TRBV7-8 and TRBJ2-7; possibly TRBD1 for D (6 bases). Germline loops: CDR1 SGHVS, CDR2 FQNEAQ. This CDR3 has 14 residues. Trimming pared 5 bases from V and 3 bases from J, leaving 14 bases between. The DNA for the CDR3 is TGTGCCAGCAGCACACGGGACAAACTCTACGAGCAGTACTTC. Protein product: CASSTRDKLYEQYF.

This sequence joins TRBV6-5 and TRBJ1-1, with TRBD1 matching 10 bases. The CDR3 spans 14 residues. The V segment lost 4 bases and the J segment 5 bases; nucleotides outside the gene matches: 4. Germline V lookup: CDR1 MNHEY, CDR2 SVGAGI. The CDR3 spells CASSLGTGVTEAFF. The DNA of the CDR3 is TGTGCCAGCAGTTTGGGGACAGGGGTTACTGAAGCTTTCTTT.

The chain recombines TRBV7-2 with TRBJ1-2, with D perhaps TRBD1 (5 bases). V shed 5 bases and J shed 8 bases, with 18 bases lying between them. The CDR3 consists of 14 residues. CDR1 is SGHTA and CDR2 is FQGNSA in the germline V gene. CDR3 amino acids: CASSPQVGVAGYTF. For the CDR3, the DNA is TGTGCCAGCAGCCCCCAGGTGGGGGTTGCCGGCTACACCTTC.

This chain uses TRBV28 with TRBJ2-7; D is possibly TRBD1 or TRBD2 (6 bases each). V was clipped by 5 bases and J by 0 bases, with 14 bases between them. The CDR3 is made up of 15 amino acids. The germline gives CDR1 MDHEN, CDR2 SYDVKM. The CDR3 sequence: CASSGSRGPSYEQYF. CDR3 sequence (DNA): TGTGCCAGCAGTGGGTCCCGGGGGCCCTCCTACGAGCAGTACTTC.

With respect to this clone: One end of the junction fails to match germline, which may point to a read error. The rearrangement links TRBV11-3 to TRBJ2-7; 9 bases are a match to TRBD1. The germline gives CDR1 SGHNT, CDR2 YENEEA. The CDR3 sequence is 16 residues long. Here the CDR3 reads CASSLGSGTGLYEQYF. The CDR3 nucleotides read TGTGCCAGCAGTTTAGGTTCAGGGACAGGGCTCTACGAGCAGTACTTC.

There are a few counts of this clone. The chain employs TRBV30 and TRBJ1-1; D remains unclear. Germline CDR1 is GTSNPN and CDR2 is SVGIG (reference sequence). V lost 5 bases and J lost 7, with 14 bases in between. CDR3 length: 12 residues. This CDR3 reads CAWAGGISEAFF. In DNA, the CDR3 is TGTGCCTGGGCGGGCGGCATCAGTGAAGCTTTCTTT.

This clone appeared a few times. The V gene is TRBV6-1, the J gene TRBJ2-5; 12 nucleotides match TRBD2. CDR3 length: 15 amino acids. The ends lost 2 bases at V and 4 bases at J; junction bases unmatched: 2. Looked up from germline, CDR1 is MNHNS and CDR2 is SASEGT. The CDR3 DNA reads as TGTGCCAGCAGTGAACTAGCGGGGGGGCCAGAGACCCAGTACTTC. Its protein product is CASSELAGGPETQYF.

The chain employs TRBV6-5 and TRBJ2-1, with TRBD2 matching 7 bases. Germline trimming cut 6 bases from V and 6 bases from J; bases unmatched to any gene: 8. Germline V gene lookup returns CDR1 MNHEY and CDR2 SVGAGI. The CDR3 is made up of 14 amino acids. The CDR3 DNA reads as TGTGCCAGCAGGAGCCCGGGGGGAAGCAATGAGCAGTTCTTC. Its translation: CASRSPGGSNEQFF.

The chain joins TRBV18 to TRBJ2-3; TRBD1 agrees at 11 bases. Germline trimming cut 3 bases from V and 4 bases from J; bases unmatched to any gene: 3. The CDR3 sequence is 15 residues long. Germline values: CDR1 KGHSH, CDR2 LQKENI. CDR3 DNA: TGTGCCAGCTCACCCGGGACAGGGGGTTCAGATACGCAGTATTTT. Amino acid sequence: CASSPGTGGSDTQYF.

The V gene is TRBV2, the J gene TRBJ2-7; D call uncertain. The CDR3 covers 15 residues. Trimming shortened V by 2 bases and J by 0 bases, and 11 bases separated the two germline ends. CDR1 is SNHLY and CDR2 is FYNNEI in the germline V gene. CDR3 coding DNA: TGTGCCAGCAGTGAATGGCAGCCGGCCTCCTACGAGCAGTACTTC. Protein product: CASSEWQPASYEQYF.

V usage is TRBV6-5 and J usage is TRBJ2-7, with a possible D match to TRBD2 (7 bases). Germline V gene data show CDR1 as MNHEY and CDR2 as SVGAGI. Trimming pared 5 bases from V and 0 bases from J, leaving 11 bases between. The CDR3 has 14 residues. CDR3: CASSVRGGSYEQYF. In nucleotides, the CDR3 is TGTGCCAGCAGTGTAAGGGGGGGCTCCTACGAGCAGTACTTC.

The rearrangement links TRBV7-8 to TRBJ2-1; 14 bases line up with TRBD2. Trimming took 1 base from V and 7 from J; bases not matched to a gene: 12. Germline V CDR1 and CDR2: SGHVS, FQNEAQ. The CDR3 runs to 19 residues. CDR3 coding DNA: TGTGCCAGCAGCTTAGGACTAGCGGGAGGGAAGATACCGGAAAATGAGCAGTTCTTC. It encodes CASSLGLAGGKIPENEQFF.